Listed here are 4 T cell receptor beta chains from one sample, sequenced in a study of T-cell memory formation after mild COVID-19. One entry per CDR3 protein, called by TCRdb with MiXCR from the 5' RACE reads. The sample consists of about 88,000 distinct CDR3 sequences, roughly 25% of them appearing once. The specimen was PBMCs or a T cell subset sorted from them (not recorded which). The source is a man aged 18 to 35 who had mild COVID-19 (a few samples of this study predate the infection). Cell type and time point are not known.

This clonotype has only a few counts. The chain joins TRBV7-9 to TRBJ2-1; perhaps TRBD2 as D (5 bases). Germline values: CDR1 SEHNR, CDR2 FQNEAQ (reference sequence). There are 15 residues in the CDR3. Deletions cut 5 bases from V and 2 bases from J, with 13 bases between. The CDR3 nucleotides are TGTGCCAGCAGCGTCGGGATATTGGCCTACAATGAGCAGTTCTTC. It yields the protein CASSVGILAYNEQFF.

In this sample, this clonotype turned up a few times. The rearrangement links TRBV14 to TRBJ2-5; tentatively, D is TRBD2 (6 bases). Germline V lookup: CDR1 SGHDN, CDR2 FVKESK. This CDR3 comprises 16 residues. Trimming removed 6 bases at V and 4 bases at J, with 21 bases between. CDR3 in amino acids: CASSPEEGGWRETQYF. As DNA, the CDR3 is TGTGCCAGCAGTCCTGAGGAGGGAGGCTGGAGAGAGACCCAGTACTTC.

This sequence joins TRBV5-1 and TRBJ2-2, with D perhaps matching TRBD1 (6 bases). The germline V gene encodes CDR1 SGHRS and CDR2 YFSETQ. Deletions cut 0 bases from V and 2 bases from J, with 14 bases between. The CDR3 consists of 17 residues. The DNA for the CDR3 is TGCGCCAGCAGCTTGGGGTCGGGACACGTCAACACCGGGGAGCTGTTTTTT. The encoded protein is CASSLGSGHVNTGELFF.

In its sample, this clonotype was seen a few times. The gene calls are TRBV4-3 and TRBJ1-1, with a possible D match to TRBD1 (6 bases). CDR1 LGHNA and CDR2 YSLEER come from the germline V gene. The CDR3 totals 15 residues. The V gene lost 4 bases and the J gene lost 0 bases, with 12 bases spanning the gap. CDR3 nucleotide sequence: TGCGCCAGCAGCCTTACGACAGGACTGAACACTGAAGCTTTCTTT. Translating gives CASSLTTGLNTEAFF.